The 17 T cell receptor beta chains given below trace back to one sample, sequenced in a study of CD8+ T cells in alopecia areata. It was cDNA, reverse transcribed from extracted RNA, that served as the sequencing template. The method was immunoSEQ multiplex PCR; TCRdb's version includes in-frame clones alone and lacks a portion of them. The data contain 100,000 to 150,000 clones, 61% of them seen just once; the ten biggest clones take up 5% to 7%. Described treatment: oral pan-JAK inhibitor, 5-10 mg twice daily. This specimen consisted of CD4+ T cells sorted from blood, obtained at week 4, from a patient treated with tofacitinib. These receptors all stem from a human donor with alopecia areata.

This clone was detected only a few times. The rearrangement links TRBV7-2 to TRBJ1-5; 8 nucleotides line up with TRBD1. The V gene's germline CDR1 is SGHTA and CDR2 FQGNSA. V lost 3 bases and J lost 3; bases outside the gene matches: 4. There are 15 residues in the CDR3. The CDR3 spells CASSFEDRDNQPQHF. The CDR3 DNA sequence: TGTGCCAGCAGCTTCGAGGACAGGGACAATCAGCCCCAGCATTTT.

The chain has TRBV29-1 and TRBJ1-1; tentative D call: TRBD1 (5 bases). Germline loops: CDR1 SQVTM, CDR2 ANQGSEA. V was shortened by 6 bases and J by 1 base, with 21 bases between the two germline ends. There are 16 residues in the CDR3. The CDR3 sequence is CSVGVGPLPQNTEAFF. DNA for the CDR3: TGCAGCGTGGGGGTGGGCCCTCTTCCTCAGAACACTGAAGCTTTCTTT.

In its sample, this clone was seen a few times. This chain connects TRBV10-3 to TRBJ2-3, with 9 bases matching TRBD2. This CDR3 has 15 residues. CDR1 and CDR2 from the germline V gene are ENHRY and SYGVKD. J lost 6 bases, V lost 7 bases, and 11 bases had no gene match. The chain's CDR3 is CAINDSGRGGDTQYF. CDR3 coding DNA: TGTGCCATCAACGATAGCGGGAGAGGAGGTGATACGCAGTATTTT.

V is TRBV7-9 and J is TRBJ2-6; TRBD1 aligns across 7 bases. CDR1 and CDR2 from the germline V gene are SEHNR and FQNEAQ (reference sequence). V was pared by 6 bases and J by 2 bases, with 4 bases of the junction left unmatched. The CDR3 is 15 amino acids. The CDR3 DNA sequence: TGTGCCAGCAGTCCCGGGACAGCTGGGGCCAACGTCCTGACTTTC. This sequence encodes CASSPGTAGANVLTF.

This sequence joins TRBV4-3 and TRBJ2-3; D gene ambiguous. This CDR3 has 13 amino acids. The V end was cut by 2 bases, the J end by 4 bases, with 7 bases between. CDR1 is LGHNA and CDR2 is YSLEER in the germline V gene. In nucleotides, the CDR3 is TGCGCCAGCAGCCAAATGTCTGCAGATACGCAGTATTTT. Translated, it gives CASSQMSADTQYF.

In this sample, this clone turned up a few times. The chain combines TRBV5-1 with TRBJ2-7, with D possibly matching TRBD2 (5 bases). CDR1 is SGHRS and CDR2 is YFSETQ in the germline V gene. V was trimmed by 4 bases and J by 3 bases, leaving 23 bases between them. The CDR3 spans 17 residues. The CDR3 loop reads CASSPDPPGTRFYEQYF. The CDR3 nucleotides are TGCGCCAGCAGCCCGGATCCCCCGGGAACCCGTTTCTACGAGCAGTACTTC.

The CDR3 DNA is TGTGCCAGCAGCGCAGAGGGGAGGTCCACCGGGGAGCTGTTTTTT. It translates to CASSAEGRSTGELFF. The genes are TRBV9 and TRBJ2-2; D is possibly TRBD2 (6 bases). Germline V gene sequence: CDR1 SGDLS, CDR2 YYNGEE. V gave up 3 bases and J gave up 4 bases, with 13 bases separating them. The CDR3 loop spans 15 amino acids.

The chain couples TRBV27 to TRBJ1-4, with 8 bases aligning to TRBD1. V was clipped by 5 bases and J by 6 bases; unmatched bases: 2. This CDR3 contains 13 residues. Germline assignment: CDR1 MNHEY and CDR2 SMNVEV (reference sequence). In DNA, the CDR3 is TGTGCCAGCAGTCCGACAGGGGATGAAAAACTGTTTTTT. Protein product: CASSPTGDEKLFF.

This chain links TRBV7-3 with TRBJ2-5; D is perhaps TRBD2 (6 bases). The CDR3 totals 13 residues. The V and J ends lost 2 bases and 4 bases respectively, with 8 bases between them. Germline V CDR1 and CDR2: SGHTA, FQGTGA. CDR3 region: CASSLSGGETQYF. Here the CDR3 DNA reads TGTGCCAGCAGCTTATCCGGGGGAGAGACCCAGTACTTC.

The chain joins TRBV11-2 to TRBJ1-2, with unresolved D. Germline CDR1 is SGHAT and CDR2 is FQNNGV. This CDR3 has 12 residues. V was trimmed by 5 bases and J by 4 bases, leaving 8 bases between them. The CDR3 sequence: CASSVRAYGYTF. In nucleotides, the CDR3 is TGTGCCAGCAGCGTGAGAGCCTATGGCTACACCTTC.

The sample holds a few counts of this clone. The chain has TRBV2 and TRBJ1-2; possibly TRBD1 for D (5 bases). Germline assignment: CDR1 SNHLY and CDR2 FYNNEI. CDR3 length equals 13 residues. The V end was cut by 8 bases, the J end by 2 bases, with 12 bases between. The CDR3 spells CASGATDNYGYTF. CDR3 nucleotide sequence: TGTGCCAGCGGGGCCACCGACAACTATGGCTACACCTTC.

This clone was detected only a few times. CDR3 in amino acids: CASSLTENSPLHF. The CDR3 DNA reads TGTGCCAGCAGCTTGACGGAGAATTCACCCCTCCACTTT. V is TRBV7-2 and J is TRBJ1-6; D not resolved. The V and J ends lost 3 bases and 7 bases respectively, with 7 bases between them. Looked up from germline, CDR1 is SGHTA and CDR2 is FQGNSA. The CDR3 is made up of 13 amino acids.

The CDR3 here is CASSTRQGSAETQYF. In nucleotides, the CDR3 is TGTGCCAGCAGCACCCGACAGGGGTCGGCTGAGACCCAGTACTTC. The chain employs TRBV7-2 and TRBJ2-5, with 8 bases that match TRBD1. With V trimmed by 5 bases and J by 5 bases, 10 bases remained unmatched. The length of the CDR3 is 15 residues. Germline CDR1 SGHTA, CDR2 FQGNSA.

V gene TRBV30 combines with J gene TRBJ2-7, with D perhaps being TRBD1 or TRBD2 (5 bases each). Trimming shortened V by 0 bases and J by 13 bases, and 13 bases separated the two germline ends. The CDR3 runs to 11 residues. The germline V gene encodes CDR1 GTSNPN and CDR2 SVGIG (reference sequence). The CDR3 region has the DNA TGTGCCTGGAGTGTAGAAGAGGGGTCTTACTTC. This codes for CAWSVEEGSYF.

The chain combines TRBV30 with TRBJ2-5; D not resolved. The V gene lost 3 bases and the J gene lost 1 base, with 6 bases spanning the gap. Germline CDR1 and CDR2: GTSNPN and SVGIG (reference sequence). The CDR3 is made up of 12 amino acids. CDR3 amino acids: CAWRRVQETQYF. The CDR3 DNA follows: TGTGCCTGGAGAAGGGTCCAAGAGACCCAGTACTTC.

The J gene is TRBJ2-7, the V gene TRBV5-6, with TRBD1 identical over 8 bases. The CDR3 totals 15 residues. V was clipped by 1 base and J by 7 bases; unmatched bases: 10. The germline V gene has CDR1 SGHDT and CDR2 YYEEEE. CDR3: CASSLFQGAAREQYF. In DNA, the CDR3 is TGTGCCAGCAGCTTGTTCCAGGGGGCTGCTCGGGAGCAGTACTTC.

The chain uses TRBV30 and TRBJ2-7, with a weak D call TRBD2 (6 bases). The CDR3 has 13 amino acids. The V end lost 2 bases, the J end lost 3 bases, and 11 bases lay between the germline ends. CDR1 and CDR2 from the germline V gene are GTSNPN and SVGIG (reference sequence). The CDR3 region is CAWSRAGLYEQYF. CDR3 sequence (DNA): TGTGCCTGGAGTCGAGCGGGCCTCTACGAGCAGTACTTC.